The next 25 T cell receptor beta chains were all read from a single sample in a study of tissue T cells after allogeneic stem cell transplantation. Repertoires were generated with immunoSEQ multiplex PCR, while TCRdb's copy carries only in-frame clones and drops some. Of some 3,700 clones in the sample, 50% were seen once. Documented time point: mouse harvest day 7 after allogeneic transplant. Each mouse received 10^7 T-cell-depleted marrow cells plus 10^6 splenic CD5+ T cells by tail vein. The sample comprised gut tissue. Receptors were obtained from a female BALB/c mouse given C57BL/6 T cells with graft-versus-host disease after an allogeneic hematopoietic cell transplant.

On this clone: Genes and germline come from the mouse. The read halts 1 residue ahead of the CDR3 end, with the missing end drawn from the germline J gene. This chain joins TRBV3 and TRBJ2-3; 8 positions match TRBD2. Trimming at V came to 5 bases and at J to 0 bases, leaving 7 bases not matched to a gene. The CDR3 runs to 16 residues. Germline CDR1 SNHLY, CDR2 FYNGKV (reference sequence). The chain's CDR3 is CASSPRLGSSAETLYF. The CDR3 DNA, read in part, is TGTGCCAGCAGCCCTCGACTGGGGTCTAGTGCAGAAACGCTGTAT.

As concerns this clone: Gene names are the mouse ones. The missing CDR3 end, 1 residue past where the read stops, is filled in from the germline J gene. This sequence joins TRBV29 and TRBJ1-1; 8 nucleotides agree with TRBD1. CDR3 length: 14 amino acids. Germline-derived CDR1 and CDR2 are MSHET and SYDVDS. The trim removed 4 bases at V and 0 bases at J, leaving 1 base unmatched. CDR3: CASSWGQANTEVFF. CDR3 DNA (partial): TGTGCTAGCAGTTGGGGACAGGCAAACACAGAAGTCTTC.

In the case of this clone: Genes here carry mouse names. Sequencing ends 1 residue short of the CDR3 end; the germline J gene provides the rest. The chain has TRBV26 and TRBJ1-2; 11 bases fit TRBD1. The CDR3 length is 15 residues. Germline V gene data show CDR1 as KGHPV and CDR2 as FQNQEV (reference sequence). V was pared by 3 bases and J by 4 bases, with 4 bases of the junction left unmatched. This CDR3 is CASSLGTGGGSDYTF. Incomplete CDR3 DNA: TGTGCCAGCAGTCTCGGGACAGGGGGGGGCTCCGACTACACC.

Regarding this clone: Mouse germline and gene names are used. The read comes to an end 1 residue before the CDR3 does, leaving the germline J gene to fill in the end. The gene calls are TRBV26 and TRBJ1-1; 10 positions match TRBD1. There are 15 residues in the CDR3. Germline V gene data show CDR1 as KGHPV and CDR2 as FQNQEV (reference sequence). V was pared by 4 bases and J by 4 bases, with 6 bases of the junction left unmatched. Here the CDR3 reads CASSPWDRGITEVFF. The DNA read from the CDR3 is TGTGCCAGCAGTCCGTGGGACAGGGGAATCACAGAAGTCTTC. The variable domain in full, completed from reference TRBV26 and TRBJ1-1, reads NSKVIQTPRYLVKGQGQKAKMRCIPEKGHPVVFWYQQNKNNEFKFLINFQNQEVLQQIDMTEKRFSAECPSNSPCSLEIQSSEAGDSALYLCASSPWDRGITEVFFGKGTRLTVV.

A remark on this clone: Gene names are the mouse ones. From the germline J gene comes the end of the CDR3, since the read stops 1 residue before it. The V and J genes are TRBV26 and TRBJ1-1; maybe TRBD1 (6 bases). The germline V gene encodes CDR1 KGHPV and CDR2 FQNQEV (reference sequence). There are 11 residues in the CDR3. Trimming pared 4 bases from V and 6 bases from J, leaving 6 bases between. Incomplete CDR3 DNA: TGTGCCAGCAGTCGGGGGCCAGAAGTCTTC. This encodes CASSRGPEVF. Given in full, the CDR3 is CASSRGPEVFF.

This clone appeared a few times. The listed genes are named as in mouse. The missing CDR3 end, 1 residue past where the read stops, is filled in from the germline J gene. This chain links TRBV12-1 with TRBJ2-3; D uncertain. The CDR3 contains 11 residues. CDR1 SGHSN and CDR2 HYEKVE come from the germline V gene. V was trimmed by 4 bases and J by 5 bases, leaving 6 bases between them. CDR3 amino acids: CASSSRETLYF. Partial CDR3 DNA: TGTGCCAGCTCGTCTAGAGAAACGCTGTAT.

This clone has only a few counts. The gene names here belong to mouse. The read gets to within 1 residue of the CDR3 end, and the germline J gene fills in the rest. V usage is TRBV26 and J usage is TRBJ2-7, with D possibly being TRBD1 or TRBD2 (7 bases each). V was shortened by 3 bases and J by 9 bases, with 9 bases between the two germline ends. The CDR3 consists of 11 residues. CDR1 is KGHPV, CDR2 FQNQEV, per germline (reference sequence). CDR3 DNA, as far as it was read: TGTGCCAGCAGTCTCAGGGGGGGACAGTAC. As protein: CASSLRGGQY. The complete CDR3 protein is CASSLRGGQYF.

A remark on this clone: The listed genes are named as in mouse. The CDR3 is cut off 1 residue early in the read; its end comes from the germline J gene. The chain carries TRBV31 and TRBJ1-4; no firm D call. This CDR3 is built from 14 residues. Germline V lookup: CDR1 GKSSPN, CDR2 SITVG. V shed 0 bases and J shed 0 bases, with 5 bases lying between them. CDR3 sequence: CAWSLPFSNERLFF. The covered CDR3 bases are TGTGCCTGGAGTCTTCCATTTTCCAACGAAAGATTATTT.

A remark on this clone: Genes here carry mouse names. The read ends 1 residue before the CDR3 terminus; that terminus is restored from the germline J gene. The chain carries TRBV31 and TRBJ2-1; D gene uncertain. The germline V gene has CDR1 GKSSPN and CDR2 SITVG. Deletions cut 0 bases from V and 5 bases from J, with 8 bases between. There are 13 residues in the CDR3. CDR3 protein: CAWSLVYNAEQFF. CDR3 DNA, as far as it was read: TGTGCCTGGAGTCTAGTGTACAATGCTGAGCAGTTC.

This clone was recorded a few times. Mouse gene names and germline throughout. From the germline J gene comes the end of the CDR3, since the read stops 1 residue before it. This chain uses TRBV26 with TRBJ1-3; a weak D match, TRBD1 (5 bases). Trimming took off 7 bases at V and 4 bases at J, with 8 bases between the two ends. This CDR3 has 12 amino acids. Germline CDR1 KGHPV, CDR2 FQNQEV (reference sequence). CDR3 DNA (partial): TGTGCCAGCACCAGGGTCGGAAATACGCTCTAT. Amino acid sequence: CASTRVGNTLY. The whole CDR3 sequence is CASTRVGNTLYF.

Note on this clone: Genes and germline are mouse. The observed sequence ends 1 residue before the CDR3 terminus, with the missing tail filled in from the germline J gene. The rearrangement uses TRBV19 and TRBJ2-3; 9 nucleotides line up with TRBD2. The CDR3 has 16 amino acids. CDR1 and CDR2 (germline): FNHDT, SITEND (reference sequence). Germline trimming cut 1 base from V and 0 bases from J; bases unmatched to any gene: 3. The chain's CDR3 is CASSIYGGASAETLYF. The sequenced CDR3 bases are TGTGCCAGCAGTATATATGGGGGGGCTAGTGCAGAAACGCTGTAT.

With regard to this clone: Mouse germline and gene names are used. Read sequence stops 1 residue before the CDR3 end, and the germline J gene provides the missing end. This chain uses TRBV19 with TRBJ2-7, with D possibly TRBD1 on 5 matching bases. Looked up from germline, CDR1 is FNHDT and CDR2 is SITEND (reference sequence). The ends were cut back, 0 bases at V and 0 bases at J, with 7 bases in the middle. The CDR3 spans 14 residues. CDR3 DNA, as far as it was read: TGTGCCAGCAGTATAGCAGGGAGCTCCTATGAACAGTAC. Amino acids: CASSIAGSSYEQY. The complete CDR3 reads CASSIAGSSYEQYF.

Turning to this clone: Gene names are mouse gene names. From the germline J gene comes the end of the CDR3, since the read stops 1 residue before it. The genes are TRBV12-2 and TRBJ2-5; TRBD2 agrees at 8 bases. CDR1 is SGHLS and CDR2 is HYDKME in the germline V gene. This CDR3 spans 14 amino acids. Trimming removed 5 bases from V and 3 bases from J; junction bases left unmatched: 6. CDR3 DNA, as far as it was read: TGTGCCAGCTGGGGGGGGGCGCGACAAGACACCCAGTAC. Its translation is CASWGGARQDTQY. The whole CDR3 protein reads CASWGGARQDTQYF.

With respect to this clone: The gene symbols are mouse symbols. The read gets to within 1 residue of the CDR3 end, and the germline J gene fills in the rest. The chain is built from TRBV26 and TRBJ1-1; D not certain. The CDR3 extends over 12 amino acids. CDR1 is KGHPV, CDR2 FQNQEV, per germline (reference sequence). V lost 4 bases to trimming and J lost 1 base, with 4 bases between them. The CDR3 protein is CASSPQNTEVFF. The sequenced CDR3 bases are TGTGCCAGCAGTCCCCAAAACACAGAAGTCTTC.

This clone turned up a few times. Mouse germline and gene names are used. The read is 1 residue too short to cover the CDR3 end, so that end is filled in from the germline J gene. This chain joins TRBV26 and TRBJ2-1; TRBD2 might be the D (6 bases). Germline V gene sequence: CDR1 KGHPV, CDR2 FQNQEV (reference sequence). The germline V and J ends were trimmed by 0 bases and 5 bases, with 8 bases remaining between them. The CDR3 is made up of 14 amino acids. Incomplete CDR3 DNA: TGTGCCAGCAGTCTGTCGGGGGGAGATGCTGAGCAGTTC. Translation gives CASSLSGGDAEQF. In full, the CDR3 reads CASSLSGGDAEQFF.

The sample holds one count of this clone. The listed genes are named as in mouse. The CDR3 is cut off 1 residue early in the read; its end comes from the germline J gene. This chain links TRBV14 with TRBJ2-5; tentatively, D is TRBD2 (7 bases). Deletions cut 5 bases from V and 6 bases from J, with 13 bases between. The CDR3 is 13 residues long. The germline V gene has CDR1 SGHDT and CDR2 FRDEAV. The sequenced part of the CDR3 DNA is TGTGCCAGCAGAAGGGGGGCGCTGGACACCCAGTAC. Translated: CASRRGALDTQY. The CDR3, in full, reads CASRRGALDTQYF.

As for this clone: Mouse gene names and germline throughout. The CDR3 end falls 1 residue outside the read, so it is completed with the germline J gene. V gene TRBV2 combines with J gene TRBJ1-2; no clear D. Germline V CDR1 and CDR2: LGHNA, YSYQKL. There are 12 residues in the CDR3. The V and J ends lost 2 bases and 1 base respectively, with 2 bases between them. The CDR3 bases that were read are TGTGCCAGCAGCCAACTAAACTCCGACTACACC. Translation: CASSQLNSDYT. The whole CDR3 is CASSQLNSDYTF. The whole variable domain, remainder taken from reference TRBV2 and TRBJ1-2, is DPKIIQKPKYLVAVTGSEKILICEQYLGHNAMYWYRQSAKKPLEFMFSYSYQKLMDNQTASSRFQPQSSKKNHLDLQITALKPDDSATYFCASSQLNSDYTFGSGTRLLVI.

About this clone itself: Gene names are the mouse ones. The read finishes 1 residue shy of the CDR3 end, and the germline J gene is used to complete it. The chain uses TRBV12-1 and TRBJ2-7; maybe TRBD2 (7 bases). This CDR3 is 15 amino acids long. Deletions cut 0 bases from V and 0 bases from J, with 11 bases between. Germline CDR1 and CDR2: SGHSN and HYEKVE. The CDR3 protein is CASSLEGGSSYEQYF. The sequenced CDR3 bases are TGTGCCAGCTCTCTCGAGGGGGGGAGCTCCTATGAACAGTAC.

This clone was counted a few times. Germline and genes here are mouse. Coverage ceases 1 residue before the CDR3 finishes, and the germline J gene fills in the end. The rearrangement uses TRBV23 and TRBJ1-2. Germline assignment: CDR1 KGHTA and CDR2 FQNQQP. The CDR3 consists of 14 residues. The CDR3 reads CSSSQRDANSDYTF. The CDR3 DNA, read in part, is TGCTCCAGCAGTCAAAGAGATGCAAACTCCGACTACACC.

A note on this clone: Gene names are mouse gene names. The read finishes 1 residue shy of the CDR3 end, and the germline J gene is used to complete it. This specimen includes other DNA sequences encoding the same CDR3. The genes are TRBV1 and TRBJ1-1; possible D gene TRBD1, 6 bases. This CDR3 is 13 amino acids long. Germline lookup yields CDR1 NSQYPW and CDR2 LRSPGD (reference sequence). V was trimmed by 1 base and J by 4 bases, leaving 7 bases between them. The CDR3 protein is CTCSAGGGTEVFF. CDR3 DNA, as far as it was read: TGCACCTGCAGTGCAGGAGGGGGCACAGAAGTCTTC.

In its sample, this clone was seen a few times. The gene names here belong to mouse. Sequencing ends 1 residue short of the CDR3 end; the germline J gene provides the rest. This chain links TRBV16 with TRBJ2-7; D is ambiguous. Germline V gene lookup returns CDR1 SGHSA and CDR2 FRNQAP. V was pared by 2 bases and J by 3 bases, with 5 bases between. The CDR3 is made up of 12 amino acids. This chain's CDR3 is CASSLSVYEQYF. Incomplete CDR3 DNA: TGTGCAAGCAGCTTATCTGTCTATGAACAGTAC.

This clone is large. The gene names here belong to mouse. CDR3 sequence reads: CASSLTVSNERLFF. CDR3 DNA (partial): TGTGCCAGCAGCTTGACAGTTTCCAACGAAAGATTATTT. This chain links TRBV3 with TRBJ1-4; possible D gene TRBD1, 5 bases. The sequenced fragment ends 1 residue before the CDR3 boundary, so the rest is inferred from the germline J gene. Germline V gene data show CDR1 as SNHLY and CDR2 as FYNGKV (reference sequence). The CDR3 covers 14 residues. With 3 bases removed from V and 0 bases from J, the gap between germline ends came to 5 bases.

Details on this clone: Genes and germline come from the mouse. The sequenced fragment ends 1 residue before the CDR3 boundary, so the rest is inferred from the germline J gene. The rearrangement links TRBV24 to TRBJ2-4; 12 positions agree with TRBD2. CDR1 KGHTA and CDR2 FRNEEI come from the germline V gene. The J segment lost 0 bases and the V segment lost 6 bases, leaving 1 base of the junction unmatched. The CDR3 is 15 residues long. The CDR3 spells CASRGTGGSQNTLYF. Incomplete CDR3 DNA: TGTGCCAGCAGAGGGACTGGGGGGAGTCAAAACACCTTGTAC.

On this clone itself: Gene names refer to mouse genes. The observed sequence ends 1 residue before the CDR3 terminus, with the missing tail filled in from the germline J gene. The genes are TRBV5 and TRBJ1-4; 10 nucleotides match TRBD1. The CDR3 contains 15 residues. The V segment lost 1 base and the J segment 8 bases; nucleotides outside the gene matches: 4. The germline CDR1 and CDR2 sequences are LGHNA and YNLKQL (reference sequence). CDR3 bases read: TGTGCCAGCAGCCAAGCTGGACAGGGGGAGGAAAGATTATTT. Its protein is CASSQAGQGEERLF. The complete CDR3 reads CASSQAGQGEERLFF.

This clone has only a few counts. Any gene name here is a mouse gene name. The CDR3 loop reads CASSLGLGGGEQYF. Partial CDR3 DNA: TGTGCCAGCAGCTTAGGACTGGGGGGTGGGGAACAGTAC. The chain recombines TRBV3 with TRBJ2-7; 10 nucleotides agree with TRBD2. The read halts 1 residue ahead of the CDR3 end, with the missing end drawn from the germline J gene. J was trimmed by 7 bases and V by 1 base; bases with no gene match: 4. From germline, CDR1 is SNHLY and CDR2 FYNGKV (reference sequence). This CDR3 is 14 amino acids long.